This T cell receptor beta chain was recorded in a study of CD4 T cells in relation to SARS-CoV-2 and coronaviruses. The CDR3 sequence is 13 residues long. V was trimmed by 3 bases and J by 9 bases, leaving 9 bases between them. Sequencing used immunoSEQ multiplex PCR; TCRdb keeps in-frame clones, though not all of them. This sample has about 54,000 clones; roughly nine tenths occur once, and the top ten carry around 0.4%. This receptor was identified in an adult with COVID-19. What was sequenced was naive CD4+ T cells from PBMCs. Subset in this sample: naive CD4+ T cells isolated by negative enrichment. The V call is TRBV12-3 or TRBV12-4, the J call TRBJ1-6; D not certain. CDR3 sequence: CASSFNLISPLHF. The DNA for the CDR3 is TGTGCCAGCAGTTTTAATCTCATTTCACCCCTCCACTTT.